The 29 T cell receptor beta chains presented below share a single source sample, sequenced in a study of vaccination effects on CD4 cells after COVID-19. Culture proceeded for nine to ten days, and CD4+ T cells were then isolated. Vaccination of participants consisted of two doses of either the BNT162b2 or mRNA-1273 vaccine. Only in-frame clones appear in the TCRdb table, and some are missing; sequencing was by immunoSEQ multiplex PCR. The sample has approximately 37,000 clones; 55% to 80% are singletons. No antigens are known for them. Here the sequenced sample was CD4+ T cells from PBMCs cultured without peptide, taken after COVID-19 vaccination. The receptors stem from a human donor who received a COVID-19 vaccine.

The chain carries TRBV5-5 and TRBJ2-3, with D maybe TRBD2 (5 bases). V was trimmed by 3 bases and J by 6 bases, leaving 17 bases between them. CDR3 length equals 15 residues. Per the germline V gene, CDR1 is SGHKS and CDR2 is YYEKEE (reference sequence). In DNA, the CDR3 is TGTGCCAGCAGCTCACTAGGTTCTTTTGTGGATACGCAGTATTTT. It specifies CASSSLGSFVDTQYF. The full variable domain, in which reference TRBV5-5 and TRBJ2-3 provide the parts outside the CDR3, is DAGVTQSPTHLIKTRGQQVTLRCSPISGHKSVSWYQQVLGQGPQFIFQYYEKEERGRGNFPDRFSARQFPNYSSELNVNALLLGDSALYLCASSSLGSFVDTQYFGPGTRLTVL.

The chain combines TRBV11-3 with TRBJ2-5; no definite D call. The CDR3 sequence is 12 residues long. Germline V CDR1 and CDR2: SGHNT, YENEEA. With 5 bases removed from V and 0 bases from J, the gap between germline ends came to 4 bases. This CDR3 reads CASSLNQETQYF. For the CDR3, the DNA is TGTGCCAGCAGCCTAAACCAAGAGACCCAGTACTTC.

CDR3 sequence: CASSQDTSGSYEQFF. The DNA of the CDR3 is TGTGCCAGCAGCCAAGATACTAGCGGGAGCTATGAGCAGTTCTTC. The V and J genes are TRBV4-2 and TRBJ2-1, with 11 bases matching TRBD2. Germline loops: CDR1 LGHNA, CDR2 YNFKEQ. Trimming removed 0 bases from V and 8 bases from J; junction bases left unmatched: 3. The CDR3 loop spans 15 amino acids.

The V gene is TRBV5-5, the J gene TRBJ2-1; 7 positions agree with TRBD1. Looked up from germline, CDR1 is SGHKS and CDR2 is YYEKEE (reference sequence). CDR3 length equals 14 residues. With V trimmed by 3 bases and J by 4 bases, 4 bases remained unmatched. The CDR3 DNA is TGTGCCAGCAGCTACGGGACAGTTTACAATGAGCAGTTCTTC. This codes for CASSYGTVYNEQFF.

For the CDR3, the DNA is TGTGCCAGCAGTTCGCAGGGGAATGTCAACACCGGGGAGCTGTTTTTT. Its protein is CASSSQGNVNTGELFF. V gene TRBV7-8 combines with J gene TRBJ2-2; maybe TRBD1 (6 bases). Germline V gives CDR1 SGHVS, CDR2 FQNEAQ. The CDR3 covers 16 residues. The V end lost 6 bases, the J end lost 2 bases, and 16 bases lay between the germline ends.

The chain couples TRBV27 to TRBJ1-5; perhaps TRBD1 as D (6 bases). Germline V gene sequence: CDR1 MNHEY, CDR2 SMNVEV (reference sequence). The CDR3 is made up of 19 amino acids. Trimming left V 4 bases short and J 0 bases short, with 22 bases between. The CDR3 region has the DNA TGTGCCAGCAGTTCCTCTTGGGCAGGGGCCCTGTATAGCAATCAGCCCCAGCATTTT. Amino acids: CASSSSWAGALYSNQPQHF.

V gene TRBV5-1 combines with J gene TRBJ2-5; D might be TRBD1 (6 bases). This CDR3 comprises 15 residues. From germline, CDR1 is SGHRS and CDR2 YFSETQ. V was cut by 0 bases and J by 1 base, with 10 bases left in between. The CDR3 region has the DNA TGCGCCAGCAGCTTGGATCTAGGGGGCCAAGAGACCCAGTACTTC. It is translated as CASSLDLGGQETQYF. Drawing the rest from reference TRBV5-1 and TRBJ2-5, the complete variable domain is KAGVTQTPRYLIKTRGQQVTLSCSPISGHRSVSWYQQTPGQGLQFLFEYFSETQRNKGNFPGRFSGRQFSNSRSEMNVSTLELGDSALYLCASSLDLGGQETQYFGPGTRLLVL.

This chain connects TRBV5-4 to TRBJ2-1; 8 bases are shared with TRBD2. Losses at the gene ends were 2 bases for V and 4 bases for J; bases not matched to a gene: 5. The CDR3 runs to 15 residues. Germline values: CDR1 SGHNT, CDR2 YYREEE (reference sequence). The DNA for the CDR3 is TGTGCCAGCAGCTTTGGCGGGGGGTCTTACAATGAGCAGTTCTTC. Translation gives CASSFGGGSYNEQFF.

This rearrangement joins TRBV24-1 to TRBJ1-5, with D hard to call. The CDR3 extends over 12 amino acids. Trimming removed 9 bases at V and 0 bases at J, with 5 bases between. Germline V gene data show CDR1 as KGHDR and CDR2 as SFDVKD. The DNA for the CDR3 is TGTGCCACCGCGGGTAGCAATCAGCCCCAGCATTTT. Translation gives CATAGSNQPQHF.

V is TRBV4-1 and J is TRBJ1-6; 8 bases agree with TRBD1. The V gene's germline CDR1 is MGHRA and CDR2 YSYEKL. CDR3 length: 17 amino acids. The V and J ends lost 1 base and 10 bases, in that order; junction bases with no gene match: 12. The CDR3 sequence is CASSQVGGRGRRSPLHF. The CDR3 region has the DNA TGCGCCAGCAGCCAAGTAGGAGGCAGGGGGCGAAGATCACCCCTCCACTTT.

This chain connects TRBV6-2 or TRBV6-3 to TRBJ1-5, with a possible D match to TRBD1 (6 bases). The CDR3 spans 13 residues. The V gene lost 5 bases and the J gene lost 6 bases, with 11 bases spanning the gap. The germline gives CDR1 MNHEY, CDR2 SVGEGT. The CDR3 spells CASSQQGVQPQHF. The CDR3 DNA follows: TGTGCCAGCAGTCAACAGGGTGTTCAGCCCCAGCATTTT.

V usage is TRBV3-1 (or the pseudogene TRBV3-2) and J usage is TRBJ2-1; D ambiguous. The CDR3 has 20 residues. Trimming stripped 3 bases from V and 0 bases from J, with 24 bases between. Looked up from germline, CDR1 is LGHDT and CDR2 is YNNKEL (reference sequence). The CDR3 protein is CASSQTPRRVIRSSYNEQFF. The CDR3 region has the DNA TGTGCCAGCAGCCAGACACCCAGACGGGTAATAAGGAGCTCCTACAATGAGCAGTTCTTC.

This clone was detected only once. The CDR3 DNA is TGCGCCAGCAGCCCCCGGGTAGGGCAGAATGAGCAGTTCTTC. The encoded protein is CASSPRVGQNEQFF. V is TRBV5-1 and J is TRBJ2-1; D unclear. The CDR3 runs to 14 residues. CDR1 is SGHRS and CDR2 is YFSETQ in the germline V gene. The V end was cut by 4 bases, the J end by 7 bases, with 15 bases between.

This clone has just a few counts. The sample contains more than one DNA sequence encoding this CDR3. The genes are TRBV11-3 and TRBJ2-1; D is possibly TRBD1 or TRBD2 (7 bases each). Trimming stripped 0 bases from V and 0 bases from J, with 15 bases between. CDR1 SGHNT and CDR2 YENEEA come from the germline V gene. There are 18 residues in the CDR3. Here the CDR3 reads CASSLDQGGSSSYNEQFF. CDR3 DNA sequence: TGTGCCAGCAGCTTAGATCAGGGGGGGTCAAGCTCCTACAATGAGCAGTTCTTC.

This chain joins TRBV4-2 and TRBJ2-7, with 9 positions matching TRBD2. This CDR3 is 15 amino acids long. The germline V gene encodes CDR1 LGHNA and CDR2 YNFKEQ. V was pared by 0 bases and J by 4 bases, with 4 bases of the junction left unmatched. This chain's CDR3 is CASSQEKRGAYEQYF. DNA for the CDR3: TGTGCCAGCAGCCAAGAAAAGCGGGGGGCTTACGAGCAGTACTTC.

The chain couples TRBV10-2 to TRBJ1-2; D may be TRBD1 (6 bases). Trimming took off 8 bases at V and 0 bases at J, with 10 bases between the two ends. The CDR3 is 13 residues long. CDR1 and CDR2 from the germline V gene are WSHSY and SAAADI. The CDR3 is CASRDTSNYGYTF. The CDR3 region has the DNA TGCGCCAGCCGGGACACTTCTAACTATGGCTACACCTTC.

The V gene is TRBV25-1, the J gene TRBJ2-3; 7 bases line up with TRBD2. CDR1 MGHDK and CDR2 SYGVNS come from the germline V gene. Losses at the gene ends were 5 bases for V and 4 bases for J; bases not matched to a gene: 12. There are 16 residues in the CDR3. The CDR3: CASSPAAGTGADTQYF. CDR3 nucleotides: TGTGCCAGCAGTCCGGCAGCGGGGACGGGGGCAGATACGCAGTATTTT.

The chain recombines TRBV18 with TRBJ1-2; possibly TRBD1 for D (5 bases). CDR1 and CDR2 from the germline V gene are KGHSH and LQKENI. The CDR3 loop spans 15 amino acids. Trimming left V 2 bases short and J 4 bases short, with 14 bases between. CDR3 amino acids: CASSPYQGEPYGYTF. In DNA, the CDR3 is TGTGCCAGCTCACCATACCAGGGCGAACCCTATGGCTACACCTTC.

The J gene is TRBJ1-5, the V gene TRBV10-2; 11 bases align to TRBD1. Trimming removed 4 bases from V and 6 bases from J; junction bases left unmatched: 5. This CDR3 contains 15 residues. Germline V gives CDR1 WSHSY, CDR2 SAAADI. CDR3 DNA sequence: TGCGCCAGCAGTGGTCGGGACAGGGGGGTTCAGCCCCAGCATTTT. It specifies CASSGRDRGVQPQHF.

This rearrangement joins TRBV19 to TRBJ2-3; D might be TRBD1 (6 bases). Germline assignment: CDR1 LNHDA and CDR2 SQIVND (reference sequence). The ends were cut back, 4 bases at V and 0 bases at J, with 11 bases in the middle. The length of the CDR3 is 15 residues. This CDR3 reads CASSKDRLSTDTQYF. The DNA of the CDR3 is TGTGCCAGTAGTAAGGACAGACTAAGCACAGATACGCAGTATTTT.

The rearrangement links TRBV2 to TRBJ2-7; D tentatively reads TRBD1 or TRBD2 (5 bases each). CDR1 SNHLY and CDR2 FYNNEI come from the germline V gene. V was shortened by 6 bases and J by 3 bases, with 15 bases between the two germline ends. This CDR3 region has 14 residues. CDR3 amino acids: CASRRDHSGYEQYF. CDR3 bases: TGTGCCAGCAGGAGGGACCATTCCGGCTACGAGCAGTACTTC.

This clone appeared a single time. The chain links TRBV19 to TRBJ1-4, with D perhaps matching TRBD1 (5 bases). V was shortened by 7 bases and J by 8 bases, with 20 bases between the two germline ends. Per germline, CDR1 LNHDA and CDR2 SQIVND (reference sequence). The CDR3 is made up of 15 amino acids. The CDR3 region has the DNA TGTGCCAGTAACCCCTTGTGGGGGGTGGGCGAAAAACTGTTTTTT. Its translation is CASNPLWGVGEKLFF.

The chain carries TRBV7-9 and TRBJ2-5; possible D gene TRBD1, 6 bases. The CDR3 extends over 10 amino acids. Germline CDR1 is SEHNR and CDR2 is FQNEAQ (reference sequence). As DNA, the CDR3 is TGTGCGGGGGCCCAAGAGACCCAGTACTTC. Amino acids: CAGAQETQYF.

This chain joins TRBV7-9 and TRBJ2-7, with 8 bases matching TRBD1. V trimming: 3 bases; J trimming: 3 bases; junction bases outside the gene matches: 7. This CDR3 has 15 residues. Per the germline V gene, CDR1 is SEHNR and CDR2 is FQNEAQ (reference sequence). The CDR3 DNA is TGTGCCAGCAGCTTTGGGACAGGACAATTCTACGAGCAGTACTTC. Encoded protein: CASSFGTGQFYEQYF.

This rearrangement joins TRBV7-2 to TRBJ2-1, with 8 positions matching TRBD2. The CDR3 covers 17 residues. CDR1 SGHTA and CDR2 FQGNSA come from the germline V gene. V lost 4 bases to trimming and J lost 0 bases; unmatched junction nucleotides: 8. The CDR3 here is CASSYSIAGRSYNEQFF. CDR3 bases: TGTGCCAGCAGCTATTCAATAGCGGGGCGCTCCTACAATGAGCAGTTCTTC.

The chain uses TRBV7-8 and TRBJ1-2; tentative D call: TRBD1 (6 bases). Trimming left V 5 bases short and J 2 bases short, with 15 bases between. Germline lookup yields CDR1 SGHVS and CDR2 FQNEAQ. This CDR3 has 15 residues. The CDR3 coding sequence is TGTGCCAGCAGCAGAAACCGGGACATAAACTATGGCTACACCTTC. Translated, it gives CASSRNRDINYGYTF.

This chain uses TRBV4-1 with TRBJ1-3; tentative D call: TRBD1 (5 bases). The CDR3 totals 17 residues. V was cut by 4 bases and J by 2 bases, with 18 bases left in between. CDR1 and CDR2 (germline): MGHRA, YSYEKL. CDR3 in DNA: TGCGCCAGCAGCCGAGGAGGGGTTGTTGGCACTGGAAACACCATATATTTT. Amino acids: CASSRGGVVGTGNTIYF.

This clone was observed a single time. The rearrangement links TRBV6-1 to TRBJ2-2; either TRBD1 or TRBD2 may supply D (5 bases each). This CDR3 contains 15 residues. V lost 3 bases, J lost 0 bases, and 8 bases lay in between. The V gene's germline CDR1 is MNHNS and CDR2 SASEGT. CDR3 sequence (DNA): TGTGCCAGCAGTGAGGGGACGGCGAACACCGGGGAGCTGTTTTTT. Translation gives CASSEGTANTGELFF.

This sequence joins TRBV21-1 and TRBJ1-5; the table gives TRBD1 as D, unverified against the DNA. TRBV21-1 is labeled a pseudogene. The CDR3 is 19 amino acids. CDR3: CASSTKEGDRGKASQPQHF. The DNA for the CDR3 is TGTGCCAGCAGCACAAAAGAGGGGGACAGGGGTAAGGCGAGTCAGCCCCAGCATTTT.